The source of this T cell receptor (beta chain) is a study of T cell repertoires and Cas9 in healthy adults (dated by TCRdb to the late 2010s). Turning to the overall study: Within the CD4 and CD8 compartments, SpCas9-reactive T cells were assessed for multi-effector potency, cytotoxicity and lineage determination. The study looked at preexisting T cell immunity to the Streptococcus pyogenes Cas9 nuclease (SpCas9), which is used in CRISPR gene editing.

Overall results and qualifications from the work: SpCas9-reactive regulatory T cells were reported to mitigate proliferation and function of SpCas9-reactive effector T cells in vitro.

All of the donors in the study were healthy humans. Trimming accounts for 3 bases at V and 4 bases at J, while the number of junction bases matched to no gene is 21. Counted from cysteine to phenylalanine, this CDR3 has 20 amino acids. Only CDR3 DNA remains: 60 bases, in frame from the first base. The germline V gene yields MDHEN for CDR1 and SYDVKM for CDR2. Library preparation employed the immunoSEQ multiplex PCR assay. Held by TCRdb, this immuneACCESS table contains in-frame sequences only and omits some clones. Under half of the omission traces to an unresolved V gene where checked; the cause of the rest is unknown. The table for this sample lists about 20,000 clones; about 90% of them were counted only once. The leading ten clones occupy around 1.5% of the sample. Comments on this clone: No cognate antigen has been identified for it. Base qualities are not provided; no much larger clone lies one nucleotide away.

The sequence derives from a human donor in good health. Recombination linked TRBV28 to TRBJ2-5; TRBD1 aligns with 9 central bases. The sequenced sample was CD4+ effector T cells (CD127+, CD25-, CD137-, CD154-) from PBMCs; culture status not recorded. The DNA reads TGTGCCAGCAGTTTTTATGTAACTAGTCCGGGACAGGGTTCGTTAGAGACCCAGTACTTC. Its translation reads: CASSFYVTSPGQGSLETQYF.